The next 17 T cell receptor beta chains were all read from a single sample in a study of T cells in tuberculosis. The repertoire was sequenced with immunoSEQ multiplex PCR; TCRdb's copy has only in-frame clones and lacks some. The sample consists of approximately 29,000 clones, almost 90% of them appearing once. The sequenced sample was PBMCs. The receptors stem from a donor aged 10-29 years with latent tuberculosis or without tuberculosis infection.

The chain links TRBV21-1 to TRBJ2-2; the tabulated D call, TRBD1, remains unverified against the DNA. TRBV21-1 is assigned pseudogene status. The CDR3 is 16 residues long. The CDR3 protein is CASSYGTGDIVGELFF. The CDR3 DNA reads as TGTGCCAGCAGCTACGGGACAGGGGATATTGTCGGGGAGCTGTTTTTT.

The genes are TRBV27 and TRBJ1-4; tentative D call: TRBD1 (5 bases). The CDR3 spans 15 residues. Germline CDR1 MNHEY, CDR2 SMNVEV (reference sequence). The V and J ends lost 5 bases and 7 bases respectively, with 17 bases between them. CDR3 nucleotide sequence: TGTGCCAGCAGTCTCTCCTATGGGGGGGGTGAAAAACTGTTTTTT. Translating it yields CASSLSYGGGEKLFF.

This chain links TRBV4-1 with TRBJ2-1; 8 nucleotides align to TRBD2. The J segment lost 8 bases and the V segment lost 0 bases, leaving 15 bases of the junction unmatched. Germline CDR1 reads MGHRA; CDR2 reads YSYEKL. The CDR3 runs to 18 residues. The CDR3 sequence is CASSQDLGRGVLSHEQFF. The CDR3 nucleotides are TGCGCCAGCAGCCAAGATCTGGGGCGGGGGGTTCTAAGCCATGAGCAGTTCTTC.

DNA for the CDR3: TGTGCCAGCAGGGGACAGGGCAACTATGGCTACACCTTC. Its protein product is CASRGQGNYGYTF. The rearrangement joins TRBV7-9 to TRBJ1-2; the match to TRBD1 covers 9 bases. This CDR3 contains 13 residues. Trimming removed 6 bases from V and 2 bases from J; junction bases left unmatched: 1. CDR1 and CDR2 from the germline V gene are SEHNR and FQNEAQ (reference sequence). Full variable domain (remainder filled in from reference TRBV7-9 and TRBJ1-2): DTGVSQNPRHKITKRGQNVTFRCDPISEHNRLYWYRQTLGQGPEFLTYFQNEAQLEKSRLLSDRFSAERPKGSFSTLEIQRTEQGDSAMYLCASRGQGNYGYTFGSGTRLTVV.

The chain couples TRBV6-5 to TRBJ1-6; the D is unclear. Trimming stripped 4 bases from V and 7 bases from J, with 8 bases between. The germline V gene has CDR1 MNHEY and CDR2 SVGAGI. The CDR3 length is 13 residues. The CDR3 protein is CASSSGFNSPLHF. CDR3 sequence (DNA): TGTGCCAGCAGTTCGGGATTCAATTCACCCCTCCACTTT.

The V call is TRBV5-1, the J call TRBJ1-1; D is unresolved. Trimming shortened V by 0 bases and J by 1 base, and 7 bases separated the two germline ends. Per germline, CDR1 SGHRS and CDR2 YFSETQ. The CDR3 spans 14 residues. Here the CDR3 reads CASSLAQTNTEAFF. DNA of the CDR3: TGCGCCAGCAGCTTGGCACAGACGAACACTGAAGCTTTCTTT.

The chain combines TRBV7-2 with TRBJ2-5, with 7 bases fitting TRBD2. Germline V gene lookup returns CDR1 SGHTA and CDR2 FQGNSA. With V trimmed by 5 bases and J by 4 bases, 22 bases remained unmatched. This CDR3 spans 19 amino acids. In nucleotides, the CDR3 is TGTGCCAGCAGCCACTTACCCCCTTGGCGGGGCGAGCGGGGAGAGACCCAGTACTTC. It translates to CASSHLPPWRGERGETQYF.

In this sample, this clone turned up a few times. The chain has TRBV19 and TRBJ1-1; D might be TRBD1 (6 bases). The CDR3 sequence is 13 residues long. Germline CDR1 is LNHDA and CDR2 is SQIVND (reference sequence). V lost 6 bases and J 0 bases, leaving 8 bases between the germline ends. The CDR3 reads CASRGQMNTEAFF. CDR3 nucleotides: TGTGCCAGTAGAGGACAGATGAACACTGAAGCTTTCTTT. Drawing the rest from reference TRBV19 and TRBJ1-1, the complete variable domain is DGGITQSPKYLFRKEGQNVTLSCEQNLNHDAMYWYRQDPGQGLRLIYYSQIVNDFQKGDIAEGYSVSREKKESFPLTVTSAQKNPTAFYLCASRGQMNTEAFFGQGTRLTVV.

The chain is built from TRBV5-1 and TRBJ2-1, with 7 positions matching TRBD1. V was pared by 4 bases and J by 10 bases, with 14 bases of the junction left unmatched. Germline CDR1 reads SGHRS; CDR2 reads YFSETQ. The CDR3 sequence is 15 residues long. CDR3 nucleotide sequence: TGCGCCAGCAGCCGAAACGACAGGGCGATAGGCGAGCAGTTCTTC. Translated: CASSRNDRAIGEQFF.

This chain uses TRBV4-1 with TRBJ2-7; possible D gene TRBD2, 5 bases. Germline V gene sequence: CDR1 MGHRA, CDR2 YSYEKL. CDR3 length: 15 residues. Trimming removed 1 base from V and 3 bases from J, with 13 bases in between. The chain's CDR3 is CASSQGGWIGYEQYF. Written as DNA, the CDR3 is TGCGCCAGCAGCCAAGGAGGGTGGATAGGCTACGAGCAGTACTTC.

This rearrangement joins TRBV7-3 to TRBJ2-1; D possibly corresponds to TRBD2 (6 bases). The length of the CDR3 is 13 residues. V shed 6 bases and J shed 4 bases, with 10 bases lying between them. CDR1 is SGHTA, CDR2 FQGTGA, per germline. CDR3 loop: CASSHSGYNEQFF. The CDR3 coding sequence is TGTGCCAGCAGTCACAGCGGGTACAATGAGCAGTTCTTC.

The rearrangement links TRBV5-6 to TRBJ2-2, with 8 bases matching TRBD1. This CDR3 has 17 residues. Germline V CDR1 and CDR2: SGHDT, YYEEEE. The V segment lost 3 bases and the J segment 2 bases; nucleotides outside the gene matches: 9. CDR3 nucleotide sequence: TGTGCCAGCAGCTACTGGGGACAGGTGACAAACACCGGGGAGCTGTTTTTT. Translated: CASSYWGQVTNTGELFF.

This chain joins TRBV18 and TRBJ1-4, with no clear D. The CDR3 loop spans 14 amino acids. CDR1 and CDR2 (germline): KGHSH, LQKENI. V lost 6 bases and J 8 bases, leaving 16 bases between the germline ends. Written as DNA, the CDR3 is TGTGCCAGCTCCCCGAATTCCCGTGAGGAAAAACTGTTTTTT. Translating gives CASSPNSREEKLFF. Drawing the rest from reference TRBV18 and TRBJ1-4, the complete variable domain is NAGVMQNPRHLVRRRGQEARLRCSPMKGHSHVYWYRQLPEEGLKFMVYLQKENIIDESGMPKERFSAEFPKEGPSILRIQQVVRGDSAAYFCASSPNSREEKLFFGSGTQLSVL.

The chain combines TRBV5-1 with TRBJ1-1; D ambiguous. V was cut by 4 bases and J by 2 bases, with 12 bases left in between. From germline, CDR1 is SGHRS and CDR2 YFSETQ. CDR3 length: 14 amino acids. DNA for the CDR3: TGCGCCAGCAGCCAAACGCAAGCAAACACTGAAGCTTTCTTT. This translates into CASSQTQANTEAFF. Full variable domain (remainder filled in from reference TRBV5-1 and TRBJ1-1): KAGVTQTPRYLIKTRGQQVTLSCSPISGHRSVSWYQQTPGQGLQFLFEYFSETQRNKGNFPGRFSGRQFSNSRSEMNVSTLELGDSALYLCASSQTQANTEAFFGQGTRLTVV.

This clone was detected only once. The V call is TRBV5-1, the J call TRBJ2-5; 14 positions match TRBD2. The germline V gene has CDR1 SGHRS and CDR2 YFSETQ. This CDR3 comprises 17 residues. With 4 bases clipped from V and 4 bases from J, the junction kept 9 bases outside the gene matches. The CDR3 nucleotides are TGCGCCAGCAGCCCGGGACTAGCGGGGGACCGAGGAGAGACCCAGTACTTC. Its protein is CASSPGLAGDRGETQYF.

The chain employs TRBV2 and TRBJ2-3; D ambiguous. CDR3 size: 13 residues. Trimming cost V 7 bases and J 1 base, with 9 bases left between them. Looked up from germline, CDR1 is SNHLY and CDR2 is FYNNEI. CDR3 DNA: TGTGCCAGCAACGCCGAGGGCACAGATACGCAGTATTTT. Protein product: CASNAEGTDTQYF.

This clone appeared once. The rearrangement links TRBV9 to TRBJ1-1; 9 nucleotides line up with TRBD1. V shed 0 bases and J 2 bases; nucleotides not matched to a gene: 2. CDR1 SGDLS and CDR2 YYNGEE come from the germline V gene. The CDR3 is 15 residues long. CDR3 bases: TGTGCCAGCAGCGTAGGGGGACAGGGAAACACTGAAGCTTTCTTT. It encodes CASSVGGQGNTEAFF.